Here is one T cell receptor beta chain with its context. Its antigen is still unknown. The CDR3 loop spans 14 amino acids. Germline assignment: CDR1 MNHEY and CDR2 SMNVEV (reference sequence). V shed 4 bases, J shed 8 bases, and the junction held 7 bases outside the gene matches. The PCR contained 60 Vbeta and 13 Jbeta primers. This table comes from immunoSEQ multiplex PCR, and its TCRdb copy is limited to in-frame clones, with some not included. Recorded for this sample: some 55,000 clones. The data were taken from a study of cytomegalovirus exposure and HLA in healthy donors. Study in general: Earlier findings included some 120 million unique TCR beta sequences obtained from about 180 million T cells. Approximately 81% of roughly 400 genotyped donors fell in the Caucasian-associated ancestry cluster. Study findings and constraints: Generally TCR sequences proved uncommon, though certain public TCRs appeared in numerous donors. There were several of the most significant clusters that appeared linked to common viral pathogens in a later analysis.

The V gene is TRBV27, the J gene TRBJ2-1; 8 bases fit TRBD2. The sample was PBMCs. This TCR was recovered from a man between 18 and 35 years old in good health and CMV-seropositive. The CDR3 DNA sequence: TGTGCCAGCAGTTGGAAGCGGGAGTCCGATGAGCAGTTCTTC. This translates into CASSWKRESDEQFF.